The T cell receptor (beta chain) described here comes from a study of blood T cell repertoires in COVID-19. Study in general: The samples span acute and convalescent COVID-19 from the United States, Italy and Spain.

The CDR3 sequence is 12 residues long. Trimming took 8 bases from V and 3 from J; bases not matched to a gene: 1. The V gene's germline CDR1 is ENHRY and CDR2 SYGVKD. In the study's own analysis: Reference gene primer amplification gave nucleated cell count estimates. The data were produced by immunoSEQ multiplex PCR, yet TCRdb's version contains in-frame clones alone and is incomplete. That table gives V, J and clone size, and the DNA gave D and trimming. The sample contains under 350,000 clones, roughly 89% of which appear only once. This TCR derives from a man aged 40-55 years with acute or convalescent COVID-19. The sample taken for sequencing was peripheral blood. The J gene is TRBJ1-3, the V gene TRBV10-3; 7 bases are a match to TRBD1. CDR3 in amino acids: CAIGTDGNTIYF. CDR3 DNA: TGTGCCATCGGGACAGATGGAAACACCATATATTTT.